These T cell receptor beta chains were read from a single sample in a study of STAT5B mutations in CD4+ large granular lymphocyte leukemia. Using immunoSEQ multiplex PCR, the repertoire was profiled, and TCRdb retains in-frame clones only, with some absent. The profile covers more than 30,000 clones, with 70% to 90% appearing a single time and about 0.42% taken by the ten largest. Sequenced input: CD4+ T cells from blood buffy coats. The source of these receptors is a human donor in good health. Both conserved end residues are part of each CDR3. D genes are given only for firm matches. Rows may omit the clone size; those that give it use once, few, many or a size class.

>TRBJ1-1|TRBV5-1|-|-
TGCGCCAGCAGCTTCTCGTCCGGGGCTGAAGCTTTCTTT
CASSFSSGAEAFF
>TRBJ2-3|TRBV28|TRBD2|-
TGTGCCAGCAGTTCCTACATATGGGGACTAGCGAGAGAAAGAACAGATACGCAGTATTTT
CASSSYIWGLARERTDTQYF
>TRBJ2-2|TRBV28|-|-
TGTGCCAGCAGGAAAGGTGGGGGGACCGGGGAGCTGTTTTTT
CASRKGGGTGELFF
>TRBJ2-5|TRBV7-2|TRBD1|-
TGTGCCAGCAGGCTTACAGGGGGTCAAGAGACCCAGTACTTC
CASRLTGGQETQYF
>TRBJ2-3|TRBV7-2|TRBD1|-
TGTGCCAGCAGCGTAGACAGGGGAAACACAGATACGCAGTATTTT
CASSVDRGNTDTQYF
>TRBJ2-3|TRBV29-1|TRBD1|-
TGCAGCGTCGGAAGGGCGGGGTGGCAGGGGGCTGCGGATACGCAGTATTTT
CSVGRAGWQGAADTQYF
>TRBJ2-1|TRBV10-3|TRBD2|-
TGTGCCATCAGGGGACTAGCGGGGGAGGGCTACAATGAGCAGTTCTTC
CAIRGLAGEGYNEQFF
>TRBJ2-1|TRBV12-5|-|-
TGTGCTAGTGGTTTGGACCGGCGAGACAATGAGCAGTTCTTC
CASGLDRRDNEQFF
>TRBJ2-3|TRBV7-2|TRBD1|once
TGTGCCAGCAGCCCGACAGGGTCGGGATCAGATACGCAGTATTTT
CASSPTGSGSDTQYF
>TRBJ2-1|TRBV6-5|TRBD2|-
TGTGCCAGCAGTTCAACCGGACTAGCGGTAACCCAGGAGCAGTTCTTC
CASSSTGLAVTQEQFF
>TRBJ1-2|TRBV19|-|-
TGTGCCAGTAGTACGGGCGTCGCCGGCTACACCTTC
CASSTGVAGYTF
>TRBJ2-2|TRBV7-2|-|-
TGTGCCAGCAGCTTAGGAGGGGGTGTGCCGGGAGGAGCCGGGGAGCTGTTTTTT
CASSLGGGVPGGAGELFF
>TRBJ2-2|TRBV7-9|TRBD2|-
TGTGCCAGCAGCTTAGCTAGCGGGAATCCCGGGGAGCTGTTTTTT
CASSLASGNPGELFF